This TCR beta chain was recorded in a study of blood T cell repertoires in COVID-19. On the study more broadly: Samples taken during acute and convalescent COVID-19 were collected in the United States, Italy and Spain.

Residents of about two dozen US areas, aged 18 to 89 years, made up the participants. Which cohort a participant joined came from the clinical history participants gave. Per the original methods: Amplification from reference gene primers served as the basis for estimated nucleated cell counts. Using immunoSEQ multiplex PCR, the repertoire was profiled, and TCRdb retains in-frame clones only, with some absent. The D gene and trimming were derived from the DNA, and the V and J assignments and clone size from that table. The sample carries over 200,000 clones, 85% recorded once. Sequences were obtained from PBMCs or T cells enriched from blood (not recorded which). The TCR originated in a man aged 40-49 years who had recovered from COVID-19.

For the CDR3, the DNA is TGTGCCAGCAGACGGACAGGCCGCACTGAAGCTTTCTTT. It yields the protein CASRRTGRTEAFF. This chain connects TRBV28 to TRBJ1-1; TRBD1 matches 7 bases. There are 13 residues in the CDR3. The V segment lost 6 bases and the J segment 4 bases; nucleotides outside the gene matches: 5. Germline-derived CDR1 and CDR2 are MDHEN and SYDVKM.